This is a list of T cell receptor beta chains from one sample in a study of T cell responses to AZD1222 COVID-19 vaccine. The protocol was immunoSEQ multiplex PCR, while the TCRdb copy is restricted to in-frame clones and leaves out a portion. The sample shows 130,000 or so clones, 75% to 95% of them seen only once. This material consisted of peripheral blood, taken 28 days after the second AZD1222 dose. These receptors were collected from an adult who received the AZD1222 COVID-19 vaccine. CDR3s include the opening cysteine and the closing phenylalanine or tryptophan. The size of a clone is reported for some rows only, either as once, few or many, or as a class for expanded clones.

v_call clone_size cdr3_aa
TRBV9 . CASSPGGWEKLFF
TRBV5-1 once CASSPSSGTQYF
TRBV2 . CASSESLAGALSHF
TRBV11-2 few CASSLVAPTGGSYEQYF
TRBV18 . CASSPPSGYGYTF
TRBV18 . CASSPSWEQGNEAFF
TRBV15 . CATSRGQGRDEQFF
TRBV19 . CASNPLGMEGSGGYTF
TRBV27 once CASSAVPGGSNGYTF
TRBV27 . CASSLGGGGEQFF
TRBV19 . CASSMDRWNTEAFF
TRBV6-1 . CASSDRFGVQETQYF
TRBV7-6 . CASRQGLAESSYNEQFF
TRBV7-9 . CASSLFPDSLNSPLHF
TRBV11-3 . CASSFQVNTEAFF
TRBV30 . CASQTGSSGNTIYF
TRBV4-3 few CASSQERDSNEQFF
TRBV19 . CASSMSASTEAFF
TRBV7-2 . CASSSSGGSGNEQFF
TRBV6-5 . CASSDQTDGLTEAFF
TRBV3-1/TRBV3-2 . CASSQGQGVGYNEQFF
TRBV7-9 once CASSTDVGFNQPQHF
TRBV6-6 . CASSYRTGAGTGELFF
TRBV6-1 . CASSEDVGYNSPLHF
TRBV6-5 . CASSRTDQPQHF
TRBV3-1/TRBV3-2 . CASSPGRQGAVETQYF
TRBV7-2 . CASSKNEGIYTF
TRBV6-2/TRBV6-3 . CASSTPGTGQEAFF
TRBV19 . CATRRDNEQFF